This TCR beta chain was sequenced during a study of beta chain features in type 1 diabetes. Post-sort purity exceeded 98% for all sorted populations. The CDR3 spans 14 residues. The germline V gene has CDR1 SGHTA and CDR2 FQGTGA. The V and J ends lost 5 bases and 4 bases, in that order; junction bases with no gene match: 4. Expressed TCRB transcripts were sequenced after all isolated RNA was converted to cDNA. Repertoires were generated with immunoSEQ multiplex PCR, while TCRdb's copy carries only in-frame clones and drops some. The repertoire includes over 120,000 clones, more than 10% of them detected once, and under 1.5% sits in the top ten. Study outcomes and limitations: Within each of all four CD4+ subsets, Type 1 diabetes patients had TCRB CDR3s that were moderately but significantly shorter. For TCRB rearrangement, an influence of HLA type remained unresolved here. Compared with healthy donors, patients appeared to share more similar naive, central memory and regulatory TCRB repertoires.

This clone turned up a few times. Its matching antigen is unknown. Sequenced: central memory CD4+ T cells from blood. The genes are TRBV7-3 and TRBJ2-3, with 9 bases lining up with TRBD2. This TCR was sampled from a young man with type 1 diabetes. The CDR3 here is CASSLGLAADTQYF. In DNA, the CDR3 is TGTGCCAGCAGCCTGGGACTAGCTGCAGATACGCAGTATTTT.